The subject of this entry is one T cell receptor beta chain. Its antigen is still unknown. Base qualities are not recorded, but no much larger clone differs from it by a single base. This record comes from a study of TIL therapy for anti-PD-1-resistant metastatic lung cancer (dated by TCRdb to the early 2020s). Regarding the study in general: Tumors were collected before any PD-1/PD-L1 blockade, after which patients were given nivolumab, and patients who progressed were given lymphodepletion, an infusion of expanded TIL and IL-2. Enrolled patients had a median age of 54 years (range 38-75) and a median tumor PD-L1 proportion score of under 7%. Most of the cohort had lung adenocarcinoma, including four EGFR-mutant tumors and two ALK-rearranged tumors, and half of the patients were either current or former smokers. A median non-synonymous tumor mutation burden of approximately 1.5 mutations per megabase was determined across the cohort by whole-exome sequencing. T cell receptor beta sequencing of tumor and peripheral blood served to follow clonotypes across the tumor, the expanded TIL product, and serial blood samples. Results and caveats for the whole study, not just this receptor: The baseline peripheral repertoire was partially replaced by infused TIL clonotypes, which then decayed over months, and no apparent association between persistence and response was found. The cohort was highly selected, including more treatment-naive, never-smoker and oncogene-addicted patients than is typical, which limits generalizability. The study protocol defined all tumor marker inferences as exploratory.

The immunoSEQ v3 hsTCRB kit was used to amplify TCR beta CDR3 regions from genomic DNA through bias-controlled multiplex PCR. The TCR libraries were sequenced on an Illumina NextSeq 500 to 2 million to 2.5 million read pairs for survey level or about 4.5-6 million read pairs for deep level. Under the source paper's analysis protocol: Clonality was reported by immunoSEQ Analyzer software, which also assigned V, D and J genes and filtered out non-productive sequences. Repertoires were compared by productive Simpson clonality and by the Morisita overlap index of productive TRB rearrangements between infused TIL and blood. Absolute clonotype counts in blood were estimated as lymphocyte count times CD3+ fraction times the clone's productive frequency. The source is immuneACCESS, and TCRdb retained only in-frame sequences with V and J called. Part of the clones is not carried over; for the studies checked, unresolved V genes explain less than half of this, and the remainder is unexplained. That table gives V, J and clone size, and the DNA gave D and trimming. Counted in this sample were approximately 40,000 clones; around 67% of them appeared once. The top ten clonotypes cover over 5.5% of the sample.

The sample's time point label is to be understood as: pre-treatment sample, taken before nivolumab and TIL therapy. A phase I trial run at two centers enrolled adults with stage 4 NSCLC between late 2017 and January 2020. Samples were obtained from a single-arm, open-label phase I trial in which tumor-infiltrating lymphocyte therapy with nivolumab was evaluated in advanced non-small cell lung cancer. Blood mononuclear cells from EDTA tubes were isolated by Ficoll gradient, snap-frozen as pellets, and DNA was extracted with a Qiagen mini-prep kit. From a lookup of the germline V gene, CDR1 and CDR2 are SGHRS and YFSETQ. V and J are truncated by 8 bases and 2 bases respectively, leaving an intervening sequence of 10 bases. Spanning cysteine to phenylalanine, the CDR3 consists of 12 amino acids. CDR3 DNA is the only sequence kept; it has 36 bases, read in frame from the first base.

Sequenced here: blood, sampled at baseline. The TCR was taken from a person aged 25-79 years with non-small cell lung cancer. This sequence uses TRBV5-1 and TRBJ2-5; TRBD2 is a possible D gene, resting on 5 matching bases. The CDR3 region has the sequence CASSRGQETQYF. The DNA sequence is given as TGCGCCAGTTCGAGAGGGCAAGAGACCCAGTACTTC.